A single sample is the source of the 24 T cell receptor beta chains below, sequenced in a study of OX40 agonist ivuxolimab in advanced cancers. TCRdb's copy holds only in-frame clones and misses some; the assay was immunoSEQ multiplex PCR. Among approximately 70,000 clones, around 90% were seen once, and the ten largest hold more than 0.45%. This specimen was CD4+ or CD8+ T cells sorted from blood, taken in a trial of the OX40 agonist ivuxolimab. The receptors stem from an adult with an advanced solid tumor such as melanoma, head and neck, liver or kidney cancer.

This rearrangement joins TRBV13 to TRBJ2-7; TRBD2 agrees at 16 bases. V shed 5 bases and J 2 bases; nucleotides not matched to a gene: 3. This CDR3 comprises 16 residues. Germline values: CDR1 PRHDT, CDR2 FYEKMQ (reference sequence). In DNA form, the CDR3 reads TGTGCCAGCAGCCCGGGACTAGCGGGAGGGACCTACGAGCAGTACTTC. It codes for CASSPGLAGGTYEQYF.

The gene calls are TRBV6-5 and TRBJ1-1; weak D call: TRBD1 (6 bases). Trimming stripped 4 bases from V and 3 bases from J, with 6 bases between. The CDR3 is 12 residues long. Germline V CDR1 and CDR2: MNHEY, SVGAGI. CDR3 in amino acids: CASSWGHTEAFF. CDR3 coding DNA: TGTGCCAGCAGTTGGGGGCACACTGAAGCTTTCTTT.

J is TRBJ2-7 and V is TRBV10-3, with D possibly matching TRBD1 (7 bases). This CDR3 is 14 amino acids long. V was shortened by 9 bases and J by 0 bases, with 15 bases between the two germline ends. Germline lookup yields CDR1 ENHRY and CDR2 SYGVKD. This CDR3 is CAIRTGGVSYEQYF. Here the CDR3 DNA reads TGTGCCATTAGGACAGGAGGGGTCTCCTACGAGCAGTACTTC.

The chain is built from TRBV7-9 and TRBJ2-5; 7 nucleotides agree with TRBD1. The better agreement between TRBJ2-7 and the DNA end casts doubt on the J call. The CDR3 runs to 13 residues. Germline-derived CDR1 and CDR2 are SEHNR and FQNEAQ (reference sequence). The CDR3 spells CASSTRDSSEQYF. CDR3 DNA sequence: TGTGCCAGCAGCACCCGGGACAGTTCCGAGCAGTACTTC.

The chain carries TRBV6-8 and TRBJ2-7, with D possibly TRBD2 on 5 matching bases. With 8 bases removed from V and 3 bases from J, the gap between germline ends came to 8 bases. Germline V lookup: CDR1 MNHGY, CDR2 SAAAGT. This CDR3 region has 11 residues. The CDR3 here is CASGSNYEQYF. As DNA, the CDR3 is TGTGCCAGCGGGAGTAACTACGAGCAGTACTTC.

The rearrangement uses TRBV7-2 and TRBJ2-3; tentatively, D is TRBD1 or TRBD2 (5 bases each). V lost 5 bases to trimming and J lost 14 bases, with 17 bases between them. Germline V lookup: CDR1 SGHTA, CDR2 FQGNSA. This CDR3 contains 12 residues. Written as DNA, the CDR3 is TGTGCCAGCAGCCGGATGGGGGACCGAAGGTATTTT. It is translated as CASSRMGDRRYF.

V usage is TRBV29-1 and J usage is TRBJ2-3, with 7 positions matching TRBD2. This CDR3 comprises 14 residues. With V trimmed by 6 bases and J by 0 bases, 6 bases remained unmatched. CDR1 and CDR2 (germline): SQVTM, ANQGSEA. The CDR3 nucleotides are TGCAGCGTGGGGGACTACCGTAGCACAGATACGCAGTATTTT. Protein product: CSVGDYRSTDTQYF.

The chain uses TRBV2 and TRBJ1-1; D not resolved. Germline loops: CDR1 SNHLY, CDR2 FYNNEI. The CDR3 has 13 amino acids. The V end was cut by 8 bases, the J end by 5 bases, with 15 bases between. In nucleotides, the CDR3 is TGTGCCAGCTCCACCTTGGTTATTACTGAAGCTTTCTTT. This translates into CASSTLVITEAFF.

The chain uses TRBV7-3 and TRBJ2-1, with TRBD2 matching 10 bases. This CDR3 is built from 15 residues. The V segment lost 5 bases and the J segment 7 bases; nucleotides outside the gene matches: 8. Germline V CDR1 and CDR2: SGHTA, FQGTGA. The CDR3 coding sequence is TGTGCCAGCAGCCCAGGACTAGCGGTGAGGAATGAGCAGTTCTTC. Protein sequence: CASSPGLAVRNEQFF.

This clone was detected once. This chain uses TRBV27 with TRBJ1-1; D unclear. In germline, CDR1 is MNHEY, CDR2 SMNVEV (reference sequence). The V gene lost 6 bases and the J gene lost 3 bases, with 14 bases spanning the gap. The CDR3 loop spans 14 amino acids. The CDR3 DNA reads as TGTGCCAGCAGCTTTAATGGAAGGTACACTGAAGCTTTCTTT. This encodes CASSFNGRYTEAFF.

The chain is built from TRBV7-3 and TRBJ2-1, with D perhaps TRBD2 (5 bases). The germline V and J ends were trimmed by 5 bases and 4 bases, with 15 bases remaining between them. In germline, CDR1 is SGHTA, CDR2 FQGTGA. This CDR3 is 15 amino acids long. The CDR3 DNA is TGTGCCAGCAGCCCCGGGGATGGCAGATACAATGAGCAGTTCTTC. Its protein is CASSPGDGRYNEQFF.

In this sample, this clone is medium-sized (0.01 to 0.1%). The CDR3 DNA reads TGTGCCATCAGTGAGTCAAAAGGGGCTCCCTACGAGCAGTACTTC. This sequence encodes CAISESKGAPYEQYF. The chain recombines TRBV10-3 with TRBJ2-7, with D perhaps TRBD1 (5 bases). The V and J ends lost 0 bases and 2 bases respectively, with 11 bases between them. There are 15 residues in the CDR3. CDR1 and CDR2 from the germline V gene are ENHRY and SYGVKD.

The table lists this clone with a few counts. The chain links TRBV18 to TRBJ1-1; 7 nucleotides agree with TRBD1. This CDR3 is 16 amino acids long. Germline V lookup: CDR1 KGHSH, CDR2 LQKENI. With 6 bases clipped from V and 5 bases from J, the junction kept 15 bases outside the gene matches. The CDR3 region has the DNA TGTGCCAGCTCCCTGACCTCAGGGGGAGTTAGGACTGAAGCTTTCTTT. Translated: CASSLTSGGVRTEAFF.

The CDR3 DNA is TGCAGCGTGACCCTATCCGGCCGGGTTACCTACGAGCAGTACTTC. It yields the protein CSVTLSGRVTYEQYF. V is TRBV29-1 and J is TRBJ2-7; D call uncertain. The V end was cut by 6 bases, the J end by 2 bases, with 20 bases between. Germline values: CDR1 SQVTM, CDR2 ANQGSEA. The CDR3 spans 15 residues.

This sequence joins TRBV14 and TRBJ2-3; 8 bases are a match to TRBD2. Germline V CDR1 and CDR2: SGHDN, FVKESK. The length of the CDR3 is 17 residues. V lost 2 bases to trimming and J lost 3 bases; unmatched junction nucleotides: 10. CDR3 loop: CASSQLGREVGTDTQYF. The CDR3 DNA reads TGTGCCAGCAGCCAACTCGGGCGGGAGGTTGGTACAGATACGCAGTATTTT.

This chain links TRBV19 with TRBJ2-5; D unclear. The CDR3 is 12 residues long. Germline CDR1 reads LNHDA; CDR2 reads SQIVND (reference sequence). V shed 8 bases and J shed 1 base, with 8 bases lying between them. CDR3 nucleotide sequence: TGTGCCAGTGGAAGGACCCAAGAGACCCAGTACTTC. Amino acid sequence: CASGRTQETQYF. Variable domain in full (rest from reference TRBV19 and TRBJ2-5): DGGITQSPKYLFRKEGQNVTLSCEQNLNHDAMYWYRQDPGQGLRLIYYSQIVNDFQKGDIAEGYSVSREKKESFPLTVTSAQKNPTAFYLCASGRTQETQYFGPGTRLLVL.

The genes are TRBV28 and TRBJ1-3, with D maybe TRBD1 (6 bases). The germline V gene has CDR1 MDHEN and CDR2 SYDVKM. V was shortened by 5 bases and J by 3 bases, with 11 bases between the two germline ends. The CDR3 contains 14 residues. The CDR3 DNA reads as TGTGCCAGCAGTCAACAGGGAATTGGAAACACCATATATTTT. Translating it yields CASSQQGIGNTIYF. The entire variable domain, with the rest obtained from reference TRBV28 and TRBJ1-3, is as follows: DVKVTQSSRYLVKRTGEKVFLECVQDMDHENMFWYRQDPGLGLRLIYFSYDVKMKEKGDIPEGYSVSREKKERFSLILESASTNQTSMYLCASSQQGIGNTIYFGEGSWLTVV.

J is TRBJ1-2 and V is TRBV15; the D gene is possibly TRBD1 (5 bases). This CDR3 contains 14 residues. V gave up 4 bases and J gave up 0 bases, with 9 bases separating them. Germline CDR1 is LNHNV and CDR2 is YYDKDF (reference sequence). The CDR3, as DNA: TGTGCCACCAGCAAGGACACAGCTAACTATGGCTACACCTTC. This translates into CATSKDTANYGYTF.

In its sample, this clone was seen once. The V and J genes are TRBV10-3 and TRBJ2-7; tentatively, D is TRBD2 (6 bases). There are 14 residues in the CDR3. The ends were cut back, 11 bases at V and 0 bases at J, with 17 bases in the middle. CDR1 is ENHRY, CDR2 SYGVKD, per germline. CDR3 DNA sequence: TGTGCCGTCGGTCCGGCGGGACGCTCCTACGAGCAGTACTTC. It translates to CAVGPAGRSYEQYF.

This clone was counted a single time. The V and J genes are TRBV28 and TRBJ2-7; a possible D gene is TRBD1 (6 bases). CDR3 size: 13 residues. The V gene's germline CDR1 is MDHEN and CDR2 SYDVKM. V was cut by 6 bases and J by 7 bases, with 16 bases left in between. CDR3 in DNA: TGTGCCAGCAGCCGCGAGGGGGTGCGGGAGCAGTACTTC. It is translated as CASSREGVREQYF.

This clone was counted between two and nine times. This rearrangement joins TRBV20-1 to TRBJ1-2; D gene uncertain. This CDR3 region has 11 residues. Trimming removed 1 base from V and 3 bases from J, with 3 bases in between. Germline CDR1 and CDR2: DFQATT and SNEGSKA (reference sequence). The CDR3 DNA sequence: TGCAGTGCTAGAGCTGACTATGGCTACACCTTC. It yields the protein CSARADYGYTF.

This chain joins TRBV19 and TRBJ2-7; 7 bases are shared with TRBD2. This CDR3 has 16 residues. After removal of 5 bases from V and 0 bases from J, the junction contained 10 bases not matched to a gene. Germline CDR1 reads LNHDA; CDR2 reads SQIVND (reference sequence). CDR3 residues: CASSSLGRGSSYEQYF. The CDR3 DNA sequence: TGTGCCAGTAGTTCCTTGGGGCGGGGGAGCTCCTACGAGCAGTACTTC.

This sequence joins TRBV6-1 and TRBJ1-5; D is perhaps TRBD1 (5 bases). The V gene's germline CDR1 is MNHNS and CDR2 SASEGT. Deletions cut 7 bases from V and 6 bases from J, with 16 bases between. This CDR3 contains 14 residues. The CDR3 coding sequence is TGTGCCAGCACCGTTACCGGGGGGGGTCAGCCCCAGCATTTT. This encodes CASTVTGGGQPQHF.

V and J are TRBV27 and TRBJ2-5, with D possibly TRBD2 on 6 matching bases. V lost 7 bases, J lost 1 base, and 10 bases lay in between. There are 13 residues in the CDR3. From germline, CDR1 is MNHEY and CDR2 SMNVEV (reference sequence). The CDR3 DNA is TGTGCCAGCAAGGAGGGGCTCCAAGAGACCCAGTACTTC. Translating gives CASKEGLQETQYF.